This T cell receptor (beta chain) was documented in a study of T cells in localized non-small cell lung cancer. General study points: Peak T cell clonality was found in uninvolved adjacent lung, exceeding tumor.

This table comes from immunoSEQ multiplex PCR, and its TCRdb copy is limited to in-frame clones, with some not included. Of around 25,000 clones listed, 75% to 90% are singletons. About this clone: The target antigen is unknown.

V gave up 6 bases and J gave up 3 bases, with 11 bases separating them. This CDR3 is built from 14 residues. From germline, CDR1 is KGHSH and CDR2 LQKENI. V is TRBV18 and J is TRBJ2-2; TRBD2 might be the D (5 bases). The specimen was peripheral blood, collected before any cancer treatment. The clonotype originates from a woman aged 35-70 years with stage I lung adenocarcinoma. The CDR3 sequence: CASSGTADTGELFF. The CDR3 DNA reads TGTGCCAGCTCGGGAACAGCGGACACCGGGGAGCTGTTTTTT.